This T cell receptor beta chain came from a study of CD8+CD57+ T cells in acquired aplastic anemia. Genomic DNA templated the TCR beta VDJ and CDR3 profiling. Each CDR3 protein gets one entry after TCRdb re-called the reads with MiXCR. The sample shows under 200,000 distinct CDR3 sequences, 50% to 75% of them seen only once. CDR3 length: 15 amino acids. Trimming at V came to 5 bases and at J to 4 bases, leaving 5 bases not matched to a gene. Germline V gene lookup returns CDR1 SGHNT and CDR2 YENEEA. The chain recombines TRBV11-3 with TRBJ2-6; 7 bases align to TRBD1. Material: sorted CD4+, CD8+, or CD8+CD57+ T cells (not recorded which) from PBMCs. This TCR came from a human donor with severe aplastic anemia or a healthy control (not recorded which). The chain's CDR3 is CASSPQGRGANVLTF. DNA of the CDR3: TGTGCCAGCAGCCCACAGGGGAGAGGGGCCAACGTCCTGACTTTC.